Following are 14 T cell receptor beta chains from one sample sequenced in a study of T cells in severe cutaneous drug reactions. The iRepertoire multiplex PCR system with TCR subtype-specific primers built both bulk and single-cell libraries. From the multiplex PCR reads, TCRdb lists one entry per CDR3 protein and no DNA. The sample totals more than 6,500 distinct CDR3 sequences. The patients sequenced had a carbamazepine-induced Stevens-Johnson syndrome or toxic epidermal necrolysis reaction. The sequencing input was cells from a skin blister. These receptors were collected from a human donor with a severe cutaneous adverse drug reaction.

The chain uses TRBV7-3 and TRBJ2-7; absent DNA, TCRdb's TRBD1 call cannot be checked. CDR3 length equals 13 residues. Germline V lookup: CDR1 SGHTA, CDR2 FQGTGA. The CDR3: CASSWTPGEEQYF.

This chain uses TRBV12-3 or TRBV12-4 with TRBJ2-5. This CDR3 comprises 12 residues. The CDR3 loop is CASSLAAETQYF.

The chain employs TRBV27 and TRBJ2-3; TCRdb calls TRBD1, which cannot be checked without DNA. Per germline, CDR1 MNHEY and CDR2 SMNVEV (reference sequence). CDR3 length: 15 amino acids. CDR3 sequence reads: CASTPGQGVADTQYF.

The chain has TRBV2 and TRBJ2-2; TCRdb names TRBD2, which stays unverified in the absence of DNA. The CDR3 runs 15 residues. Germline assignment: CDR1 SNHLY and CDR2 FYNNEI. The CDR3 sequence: CASIRRTGNTGELFF.

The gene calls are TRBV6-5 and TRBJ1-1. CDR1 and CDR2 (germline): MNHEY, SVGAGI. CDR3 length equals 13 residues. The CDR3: CASIGRLNTEAFF.

CDR3 sequence: CSLRRGSTDTQYF. The rearrangement uses TRBV29-1 and TRBJ2-3; TCRdb's D call of TRBD1 is untestable without DNA. CDR1 SQVTM and CDR2 ANQGSEA come from the germline V gene. CDR3 size: 13 residues.

This CDR3 is CASSLLGHYEQYF. This chain connects TRBV27 to TRBJ2-7; TCRdb names TRBD1, which stays unverified in the absence of DNA. Germline V gives CDR1 MNHEY, CDR2 SMNVEV (reference sequence). This CDR3 contains 13 residues.

CDR3: CASRRQGVSLAFF. The chain recombines TRBV6-6 with TRBJ1-1; the D call of TRBD1 rests on TCRdb alone, since no DNA is present to check it. This CDR3 contains 13 residues. Germline V gene sequence: CDR1 MNHNY, CDR2 SVGAGI (reference sequence).

Here the CDR3 reads CATSDASVWDRGRAGELFF. The genes are TRBV24-1 and TRBJ2-2; checking the TCRdb D call of TRBD1 is not possible without DNA. Germline CDR1 is KGHDR and CDR2 is SFDVKD. The CDR3 runs 19 residues.

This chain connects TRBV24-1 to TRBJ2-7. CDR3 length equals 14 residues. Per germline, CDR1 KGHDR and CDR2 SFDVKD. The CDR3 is CATSDSWDSYEQYF.

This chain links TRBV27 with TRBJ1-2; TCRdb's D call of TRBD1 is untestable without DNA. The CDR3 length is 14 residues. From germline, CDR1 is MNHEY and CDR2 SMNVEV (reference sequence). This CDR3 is CASSFSGTAYGYTF.

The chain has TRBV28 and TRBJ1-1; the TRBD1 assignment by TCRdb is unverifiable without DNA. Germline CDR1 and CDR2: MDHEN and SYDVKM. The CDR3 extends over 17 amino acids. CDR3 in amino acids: CASSRGAGPAGGREAFF.

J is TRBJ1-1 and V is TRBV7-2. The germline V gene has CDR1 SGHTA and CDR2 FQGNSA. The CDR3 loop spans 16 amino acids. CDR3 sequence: CASSLVFFGGRAEAFF.

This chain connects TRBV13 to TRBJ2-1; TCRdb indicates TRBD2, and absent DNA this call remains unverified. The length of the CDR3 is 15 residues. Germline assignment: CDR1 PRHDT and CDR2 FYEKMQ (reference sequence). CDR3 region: CASSLGPLLLNEQFF.